This TCR beta chain derives from a study of human T cells and chemical hapten exposure. This clonotype was picked up many times. From the RACE reads, TCRdb called clonotypes with MiXCR, one entry per CDR3 protein. This sample has approximately 82,000 distinct CDR3 sequences, with roughly 10% found just once. This CDR3 is 14 amino acids long. Germline V gives CDR1 DFQATT, CDR2 SNEGSKA (reference sequence). The V segment lost 6 bases and the J segment 7 bases; nucleotides outside the gene matches: 9. Time point of the sample: patch test 1, 2 weeks after DPC sensitization. The treatment: therapeutic diphenylcyclopropenone sensitization with weekly scalp DPC.

V usage is TRBV20-1 and J usage is TRBJ1-6; TRBD1 matches 7 bases. This receptor was taken from a man aged 35-49 years with alopecia areata. Some clones in this sample may be carry-over from other donors' samples. Sequencing was performed on whole blood, taken in connection with sensitization to the hapten diphenylcyclopropenone (DPC). CDR3 residues: CSARLRGVNSPLHF. The CDR3 nucleotides read TGCAGTGCGCGACTCAGGGGGGTGAATTCACCCCTCCACTTT.